The T cell receptor beta chain under discussion was sequenced for a study of cytomegalovirus exposure and HLA in healthy donors. TCRdb's table, derived via immunoSEQ multiplex PCR, lists solely in-frame clones and lacks some. The sample consists of some 120,000 clones, roughly 89% of them appearing once. This clone has just one count. The sample carries other DNA sequences with the same CDR3. The CDR3 has 12 amino acids. Trimming took 3 bases from V and 6 from J, leaving 6 bases between them. Germline lookup yields CDR1 MDHEN and CDR2 SYDVKM. The specimen sequenced was PBMCs. This clonotype originated in a woman between 18 and 30 years old in good health and CMV-seronegative. The chain couples TRBV28 to TRBJ2-1; D ambiguous. The CDR3 is CASSFRGNEQFF. CDR3 nucleotide sequence: TGTGCCAGCAGTTTTCGAGGCAATGAGCAGTTCTTC.